One sample yielded the 26 T cell receptor beta chains listed below, sequenced in a study of cytomegalovirus exposure and HLA in healthy donors. The PCR had 60 Vbeta and 13 Jbeta primers. The data were produced by immunoSEQ multiplex PCR, yet TCRdb's version contains in-frame clones alone and is incomplete. The data show some 120,000 clones, around 83% seen once. The sequenced sample consisted of PBMCs. The source is a young woman in good health and CMV-seropositive.

The chain is built from TRBV27 and TRBJ1-2; TRBD1 aligns across 10 bases. After removal of 5 bases from V and 4 bases from J, the junction contained 4 bases not matched to a gene. The V gene's germline CDR1 is MNHEY and CDR2 SMNVEV (reference sequence). The CDR3 has 14 residues. CDR3 sequence reads: CASSPRTGGYGYTF. The CDR3 region has the DNA TGTGCCAGCAGTCCAAGGACAGGGGGCTATGGCTACACCTTC.

The chain couples TRBV2 to TRBJ2-1, with a possible D match to TRBD1 (6 bases). CDR3 length: 15 residues. Trimming left V 10 bases short and J 2 bases short, with 18 bases between. CDR1 is SNHLY and CDR2 is FYNNEI in the germline V gene. The CDR3 bases are TGTGCCATCAAAAAGTATTGGACAGCCTACAATGAGCAGTTCTTC. It specifies CAIKKYWTAYNEQFF.

In DNA form, the CDR3 reads TGTGCCAGCAGCAACCGGGACACCCAAGAGACCCAGTACTTC. Amino acid sequence: CASSNRDTQETQYF. The chain carries TRBV5-4 and TRBJ2-5, with D possibly matching TRBD1 (6 bases). Germline V gene data show CDR1 as SGHNT and CDR2 as YYREEE (reference sequence). Trimming took off 4 bases at V and 1 base at J, with 11 bases between the two ends. This CDR3 is built from 14 residues.

V usage is TRBV10-2 and J usage is TRBJ2-2, with D perhaps matching TRBD1 (5 bases). V was cut by 7 bases and J by 6 bases, with 12 bases left in between. CDR1 is WSHSY and CDR2 is SAAADI in the germline V gene. The CDR3 sequence is 13 residues long. CDR3 region: CASTHQGPGELFF. CDR3 DNA sequence: TGCGCCAGCACCCATCAGGGTCCCGGGGAGCTGTTTTTT.

V gene TRBV10-3 combines with J gene TRBJ1-2, with a possible D match to TRBD1 (6 bases). Between the trimmed V and J ends, which lost 0 bases and 4 bases, there was a span of 12 bases. CDR1 is ENHRY and CDR2 is SYGVKD in the germline V gene. The CDR3 covers 15 residues. The CDR3 sequence: CAISESPGAGYGYTF. CDR3 sequence (DNA): TGTGCCATCAGTGAGTCACCAGGGGCCGGCTATGGCTACACCTTC.

This rearrangement joins TRBV5-1 to TRBJ1-5, with TRBD1 as a possible D gene (5 bases). The germline V gene has CDR1 SGHRS and CDR2 YFSETQ. This CDR3 region has 17 residues. Deletions cut 4 bases from V and 5 bases from J, with 22 bases between. CDR3 in DNA: TGCGCCAGCAGCAGTGTTCCAGGGCGCTCTGGGGATCAGCCCCAGCATTTT. It codes for CASSSVPGRSGDQPQHF.

This clone was seen a single time. The chain carries TRBV10-3 and TRBJ2-2; D might be TRBD1 (5 bases). Trimming removed 10 bases from V and 0 bases from J, with 15 bases in between. CDR3 length equals 15 residues. Germline V gene sequence: CDR1 ENHRY, CDR2 SYGVKD. CDR3 sequence (DNA): TGTGCCACATCGTTAACGGACACGAACACCGGGGAGCTGTTTTTT. Its translation: CATSLTDTNTGELFF.

This sequence joins TRBV6-1 and TRBJ2-7, with 7 bases fitting TRBD1. The ends lost 6 bases at V and 7 bases at J; junction bases unmatched: 9. Germline loops: CDR1 MNHNS, CDR2 SASEGT. The CDR3 extends over 13 amino acids. CDR3 sequence: CASSPTGKGEQYF. The CDR3 DNA sequence: TGTGCCAGCAGCCCGACAGGGAAGGGAGAGCAGTACTTC.

The chain combines TRBV6-4 with TRBJ2-3, with 8 bases matching TRBD2. With V trimmed by 3 bases and J by 1 base, 0 bases remained unmatched. CDR3 length: 14 amino acids. Germline assignment: CDR1 MRHNA and CDR2 SNTAGT. The CDR3 region is CASSERGGTDTQYF. Here the CDR3 DNA reads TGTGCCAGCAGTGAGCGGGGGGGCACAGATACGCAGTATTTT.

This chain connects TRBV7-2 to TRBJ2-5, with no clear D. The V and J ends lost 4 bases and 12 bases respectively, with 15 bases between them. The CDR3 spans 12 residues. Germline CDR1 is SGHTA and CDR2 is FQGNSA. CDR3 nucleotides: TGTGCCAGCAGCTCCCCGGTTGTAGAGAAGTACTTC. Protein sequence: CASSSPVVEKYF.

The V gene is TRBV9, the J gene TRBJ2-2; no firm D call. Germline CDR1 is SGDLS and CDR2 is YYNGEE. CDR3 length equals 13 residues. V was shortened by 0 bases and J by 8 bases, with 8 bases between the two germline ends. CDR3 loop: CASSVASEGELFF. In nucleotides, the CDR3 is TGTGCCAGCAGCGTAGCGAGTGAGGGGGAGCTGTTTTTT.

The chain uses TRBV7-2 and TRBJ1-2; 7 bases fit TRBD1. Germline loops: CDR1 SGHTA, CDR2 FQGNSA. The CDR3 sequence is 15 residues long. V shed 5 bases and J 0 bases; nucleotides not matched to a gene: 6. CDR3 sequence reads: CASSMQGTANYGYTF. As DNA, the CDR3 is TGTGCCAGCAGCATGCAAGGGACAGCTAACTATGGCTACACCTTC.

The chain combines TRBV9 with TRBJ2-1; 12 bases are a match to TRBD2. CDR1 is SGDLS, CDR2 YYNGEE, per germline. The CDR3 runs to 16 residues. V was clipped by 3 bases and J by 0 bases; unmatched bases: 1. For the CDR3, the DNA is TGTGCCAGCAGCGCACTAGCGGGGGGCTCCTACAATGAGCAGTTCTTC. Its translation: CASSALAGGSYNEQFF.

The CDR3 DNA reads TGTGCCAGCAGCGATGCAAGGGGCAATTATAATTCACCCCTCCACTTT. Translated: CASSDARGNYNSPLHF. The chain uses TRBV7-2 and TRBJ1-6; D is possibly TRBD1 (5 bases). The V gene's germline CDR1 is SGHTA and CDR2 FQGNSA. V lost 5 bases to trimming and J lost 4 bases, with 15 bases between them. There are 16 residues in the CDR3.

V gene TRBV4-2 combines with J gene TRBJ2-7; 9 bases are a match to TRBD2. Germline values: CDR1 LGHNA, CDR2 YNFKEQ. The CDR3 is 17 residues long. V shed 1 base, J shed 1 base, and the junction held 8 bases outside the gene matches. The CDR3 protein is CASSQAEAGGGSYEQYF. The CDR3 DNA is TGTGCCAGCAGCCAAGCGGAAGCGGGGGGCGGTTCCTACGAGCAGTACTTC.

This sequence joins TRBV29-1 and TRBJ2-7, with a weak D call TRBD1 (6 bases). V was shortened by 5 bases and J by 2 bases, with 16 bases between the two germline ends. The CDR3 loop spans 14 amino acids. Per germline, CDR1 SQVTM and CDR2 ANQGSEA. The CDR3 DNA follows: TGCAGCGTTACAGGACAGTGGTTCCCCTACGAGCAGTACTTC. This sequence encodes CSVTGQWFPYEQYF.

The rearrangement joins TRBV21-1 to TRBJ1-5; TRBD1 is taken as the D call from the table, unchecked against the DNA. TRBV21-1 is reported as a pseudogene. The CDR3 loop spans 19 amino acids. This CDR3 is CASSKNTGGAWDSNQPQHF. CDR3 coding DNA: TGTGCCAGCAGCAAGAATACAGGGGGCGCTTGGGATAGCAATCAGCCCCAGCATTTT.

This clone has just a few counts. V and J are TRBV25-1 and TRBJ2-7, with TRBD1 matching over 12 bases. Germline V gene lookup returns CDR1 MGHDK and CDR2 SYGVNS. The CDR3 contains 17 residues. J gave up 7 bases and V 3 bases, and 13 bases lay outside the gene matches. Written as DNA, the CDR3 is TGTGCCAGCAGTGATCCACCGGGACAGGGGGCTTCTCGGGAGCAGTACTTC. This sequence encodes CASSDPPGQGASREQYF.

The V gene is TRBV19, the J gene TRBJ2-5, with 7 bases that match TRBD1. V gave up 9 bases and J gave up 5 bases; unmatched junction bases: 12. This CDR3 contains 14 residues. CDR1 and CDR2 (germline): LNHDA, SQIVND (reference sequence). The CDR3 nucleotides are TGTGCCAGCGCACAATCAGGGGGTGGGGAGACCCAGTACTTC. It is translated as CASAQSGGGETQYF.

The chain couples TRBV28 to TRBJ1-2, with 7 bases lining up with TRBD1. Trimming cost V 2 bases and J 2 bases; bases outside gene matches: 5. CDR3 length equals 15 residues. Germline-derived CDR1 and CDR2 are MDHEN and SYDVKM. The CDR3 loop is CASSLHRGENYGYTF. For the CDR3, the DNA is TGTGCCAGCAGTTTACACAGGGGCGAAAACTATGGCTACACCTTC.

This clone turned up a few times. The chain carries TRBV2 and TRBJ2-5, with TRBD2 identical over 14 bases. Per the germline V gene, CDR1 is SNHLY and CDR2 is FYNNEI. V shed 7 bases and J 4 bases; nucleotides not matched to a gene: 11. The CDR3 has 17 residues. The CDR3 DNA follows: TGTGCCAGCAAAGAAGGACTAGCGGGGGGCCGGGTAGAGACCCAGTACTTC. Translating it yields CASKEGLAGGRVETQYF.

The chain carries TRBV14 and TRBJ2-1, with TRBD1 matching over 11 bases. The junction had 9 bases not matched to a gene; V was cut back by 4 bases and J by 7 bases. CDR1 is SGHDN and CDR2 is FVKESK in the germline V gene. CDR3 size: 16 residues. CDR3: CASSLRPGQGGNEQFF. Here the CDR3 DNA reads TGTGCCAGCAGCCTCAGACCGGGACAGGGGGGAAATGAGCAGTTCTTC.

The chain links TRBV7-6 to TRBJ1-1; 7 bases are shared with TRBD1. V was clipped by 5 bases and J by 5 bases; unmatched bases: 8. The CDR3 totals 14 residues. The germline V gene has CDR1 SGHVS and CDR2 FNYEAQ. The CDR3 sequence: CASSPDREGTEAFF. The DNA of the CDR3 is TGTGCCAGCAGCCCCGACAGGGAAGGTACTGAAGCTTTCTTT.

V gene TRBV4-1 combines with J gene TRBJ1-1, with 7 bases identical to TRBD1. Germline CDR1 and CDR2: MGHRA and YSYEKL. This CDR3 has 13 residues. Trimming at V came to 1 base and at J to 6 bases, leaving 2 bases not matched to a gene. The DNA for the CDR3 is TGCGCCAGCAGCCAAGCCGGGACAGCTGAAGCTTTCTTT. Residues: CASSQAGTAEAFF.

The chain couples TRBV6-1 to TRBJ2-4; tentative D call: TRBD1 (5 bases). This CDR3 comprises 11 residues. The V gene lost 10 bases and the J gene lost 10 bases, with 14 bases spanning the gap. The V gene's germline CDR1 is MNHNS and CDR2 SASEGT. This chain's CDR3 is CATLLQGIQYF. CDR3 bases: TGTGCCACTCTGCTCCAGGGTATTCAGTACTTC.

The chain couples TRBV7-2 to TRBJ2-1; 10 nucleotides align to TRBD2. Germline trimming cut 1 base from V and 4 bases from J; bases unmatched to any gene: 7. The germline V gene encodes CDR1 SGHTA and CDR2 FQGNSA. The CDR3 loop spans 17 amino acids. CDR3 sequence reads: CASSLGPRTSGYNEQFF. The CDR3 nucleotides are TGTGCCAGCAGCTTAGGCCCCAGGACTAGCGGTTACAATGAGCAGTTCTTC. The whole variable domain, remainder taken from reference TRBV7-2 and TRBJ2-1, is GAGVSQSPSNKVTEKGKDVELRCDPISGHTALYWYRQSLGQGLEFLIYFQGNSAPDKSGLPSDRFSAERTGGSVSTLTIQRTQQEDSAVYLCASSLGPRTSGYNEQFFGPGTRLTVL.